These 10 T cell receptor beta chains originate from one sample sequenced in a study of T cell repertoires in cytomegalovirus infection. Each CDR3 protein gets one entry after TCRdb re-called the reads with MiXCR. The repertoire holds 140,000 to 150,000 distinct CDR3 sequences, around 30% seen once, with 45% to 60% in the top ten. The antigens these receptors bind are not known. Material: CD8+ T cells from cultured PBMCs, obtained from culture after CMV antigen stimulation. Source of these receptors: a human donor in good health (CMV status not recorded). Some clones in this sample may be carry-over from other donors' samples.

This clonotype was recorded many times. The chain is built from TRBV7-2 and TRBJ2-7; maybe TRBD1 (5 bases). This CDR3 region has 14 residues. Germline V gene sequence: CDR1 SGHTA, CDR2 FQGNSA. With 2 bases removed from V and 4 bases from J, the gap between germline ends came to 12 bases. CDR3 nucleotide sequence: TGTGCCAGCAGCTTAAATAAAAGGGGTTACGAGCAGTACTTC. Translated, it gives CASSLNKRGYEQYF.

The gene calls are TRBV27 and TRBJ1-5; D remains unclear. With 3 bases removed from V and 4 bases from J, the gap between germline ends came to 10 bases. The CDR3 has 14 amino acids. Germline loops: CDR1 MNHEY, CDR2 SMNVEV (reference sequence). The CDR3: CASSFSGVNQPQHF. CDR3 coding DNA: TGTGCCAGCAGTTTTTCCGGGGTTAATCAGCCCCAGCATTTT.

The chain couples TRBV7-6 to TRBJ1-4, with 10 bases that match TRBD1. The CDR3 runs 17 residues. The germline gives CDR1 SGHVS, CDR2 FNYEAQ. Trimming cost V 5 bases and J 3 bases; bases outside gene matches: 9. The CDR3 DNA follows: TGTGCCAGCAGCACCAGGACAGGGGGGAAGGCTAATGAAAAACTGTTTTTT. Protein: CASSTRTGGKANEKLFF.

This clonotype occurred a few times. The chain couples TRBV19 to TRBJ2-1; 10 bases map to TRBD2. The CDR3 loop spans 15 amino acids. The V segment lost 8 bases and the J segment 8 bases; nucleotides outside the gene matches: 12. Germline lookup yields CDR1 LNHDA and CDR2 SQIVND (reference sequence). CDR3 nucleotides: TGTGCCAGTGCCGCGGCAGCGGGGGGGAACTATGAGCAGTTCTTC. Protein product: CASAAAAGGNYEQFF.

The gene calls are TRBV12-3 or TRBV12-4 and TRBJ2-7, with D possibly TRBD1 on 6 matching bases. Trimming removed 3 bases from V and 3 bases from J, with 12 bases in between. The length of the CDR3 is 14 residues. The CDR3 loop is CASSLANRVYEQYF. In DNA form, the CDR3 reads TGTGCCAGCAGTTTGGCAAACAGGGTCTACGAGCAGTACTTC.

The chain combines TRBV12-3 or TRBV12-4 with TRBJ2-7; weak D call: TRBD1 (6 bases). Trimming removed 0 bases from V and 3 bases from J, with 12 bases in between. This CDR3 has 15 amino acids. This CDR3 reads CASSLASDRSYEQYF. CDR3 nucleotide sequence: TGTGCCAGCAGTTTAGCATCAGACAGGAGCTACGAGCAGTACTTC.

The rearrangement links TRBV7-9 to TRBJ1-1; 11 bases are shared with TRBD1. This CDR3 has 14 residues. V gave up 8 bases and J gave up 0 bases; unmatched junction bases: 2. Germline V CDR1 and CDR2: SEHNR, FQNEAQ (reference sequence). CDR3 DNA: TGTGCCAGCGGGACAGGGGGAATGAACACTGAAGCTTTCTTT. Residues: CASGTGGMNTEAFF.

This clonotype was seen repeatedly, ten times or more. The chain carries TRBV24-1 and TRBJ1-2; a possible D gene is TRBD1 (6 bases). The germline V gene encodes CDR1 KGHDR and CDR2 SFDVKD. Between the trimmed V and J ends, which lost 3 bases and 6 bases, there was a span of 13 bases. This CDR3 comprises 14 residues. The CDR3 loop is CATSDPGQRHGYTF. In nucleotides, the CDR3 is TGTGCCACCAGTGATCCAGGACAGAGGCATGGCTACACCTTC.

The rearrangement joins TRBV4-1 to TRBJ2-7; weak D call: TRBD1 (5 bases). Between the trimmed V and J ends, which lost 5 bases and 3 bases, there was a span of 17 bases. The CDR3 spans 15 residues. Per the germline V gene, CDR1 is MGHRA and CDR2 is YSYEKL. The DNA for the CDR3 is TGCGCCAGCAGCTTCAGGACACAACTCAACTACGAGCAGTACTTC. Protein sequence: CASSFRTQLNYEQYF.

CDR3 protein: CASGLTSSGGYSYEQYF. The CDR3 nucleotides are TGTGCTAGTGGTTTAACATCTAGCGGGGGGTATTCCTACGAGCAGTACTTC. The J gene is TRBJ2-7, the V gene TRBV12-5, with 11 bases lining up with TRBD2. The CDR3 has 17 residues. V shed 3 bases, J shed 1 base, and the junction held 8 bases outside the gene matches. Germline V gene data show CDR1 as LGHNT and CDR2 as FRNRAP.